This T cell receptor (beta chain) was sequenced in a study of regulatory T cells in long-lasting Graves disease. General observations from the study: TRBV28, TRBJ1-2 and TRBJ2-5 were favored in persistent disease.

This CDR3 contains 14 residues. Germline V CDR1 and CDR2: SGHTA, FQGNSA. Trimming took 5 bases from V and 2 from J; bases not matched to a gene: 3. In this sample, this clonotype turned up many times. Its antigen is unidentified. Time point in this sample: newly diagnosed GD, antithyroid drugs for less than 3 months. From RNA extracted from PBMCs, the TCR library was made. Recruitment took place at an endocrinology department in Xi'an, China. HTBI primers from iRepertoire and Arm-PCR of CDR3 regions yielded the TCR beta libraries. From the multiplex PCR reads, TCRdb called clonotypes with MiXCR, one entry per CDR3 protein. This table holds about 360,000 distinct CDR3 sequences, roughly 15% found once. These sequences were also reported in another study, on T cells in Graves' hyperthyroidism and ophthalmopathy.

The chain has TRBV7-2 and TRBJ1-3; 7 bases match TRBD1. The sample here was peripheral blood mononuclear cells (PBMCs), taken at new diagnosis, from a patient treated with antithyroid drugs. The clonotype originates from a woman aged 18 to 35 with Graves disease. For the CDR3, the DNA is TGTGCCAGCAGCAAGACAGGGCCTGGAAACACCATATATTTT. Translation gives CASSKTGPGNTIYF.